Following are 22 T cell receptor beta chains from one sample sequenced in a study of blood T cells in healthy people across ages. With a J-beta primer mix and a sample-barcoded 5' primer, a second PCR ran about 7 to 12 cycles. TCRdb used MiXCR to reprocess the 5' RACE reads, holding one entry per CDR3 protein. The profile shows 750,000 to 950,000 distinct CDR3 sequences, 25% to 35% of them singletons. This sample also belongs to another study, concerning T cells of mothers and their children.

The sample was blood. These receptors were obtained from a woman aged 40 to 50 in good health.

The chain carries TRBV28 and TRBJ1-3, with D tentatively TRBD1 (6 bases). The CDR3 sequence is 13 residues long. Trimming cost V 8 bases and J 7 bases, with 15 bases left between them. Germline V gene sequence: CDR1 MDHEN, CDR2 SYDVKM. The CDR3 nucleotides are TGTGCCAGCTCCCGGACAGCAATTAACACCATATATTTT. Protein sequence: CASSRTAINTIYF.

In its sample, this clonotype was seen many times. The CDR3 region has the DNA TGTGCCAGCAGTTTATCGAGCGGGGGCCGGGATGAGCAGTTCTTC. Translation gives CASSLSSGGRDEQFF. The gene calls are TRBV28 and TRBJ2-1, with TRBD2 matching 8 bases. Germline CDR1 is MDHEN and CDR2 is SYDVKM. The CDR3 consists of 15 residues. The junction had 7 bases not matched to a gene; V was cut back by 1 base and J by 8 bases.

This chain uses TRBV20-1 with TRBJ2-1; 7 bases align to TRBD1. The CDR3 sequence is 13 residues long. The trim removed 3 bases at V and 10 bases at J, leaving 9 bases unmatched. The germline gives CDR1 DFQATT, CDR2 SNEGSKA (reference sequence). The CDR3 nucleotides read TGCAGTGCTAGGGCCAGGGGGATAGGCGAGCAGTTCTTC. This sequence encodes CSARARGIGEQFF.

This clonotype was counted many times. This rearrangement joins TRBV7-8 to TRBJ1-2; D gene uncertain. V gave up 2 bases and J gave up 4 bases, with 8 bases separating them. CDR3 length: 13 amino acids. The germline V gene has CDR1 SGHVS and CDR2 FQNEAQ. CDR3 region: CASSLTSAYGYTF. In DNA, the CDR3 is TGTGCCAGCAGCTTAACGTCTGCCTATGGCTACACCTTC.

The chain joins TRBV12-5 to TRBJ1-2; the D gene is possibly TRBD1 (5 bases). The V gene lost 3 bases and the J gene lost 3 bases, with 8 bases spanning the gap. Germline values: CDR1 LGHNT, CDR2 FRNRAP. The length of the CDR3 is 13 residues. The CDR3 reads CASGFGTDYGYTF. The CDR3, as DNA: TGTGCTAGTGGTTTTGGGACTGACTATGGCTACACCTTC.

V is TRBV28 and J is TRBJ1-1; D is uncertain. The CDR3 extends over 13 amino acids. CDR1 and CDR2 from the germline V gene are MDHEN and SYDVKM. Deletions cut 4 bases from V and 3 bases from J, with 9 bases between. The CDR3 nucleotides read TGTGCCAGCAGTTCAGTCGGGTACACTGAAGCTTTCTTT. Translation gives CASSSVGYTEAFF.

This clonotype was seen a handful of times. This chain links TRBV7-9 with TRBJ2-4; TRBD1 or TRBD2 may be the D gene (5 bases each). V was trimmed by 2 bases and J by 1 base, leaving 12 bases between them. The CDR3 spans 16 residues. Germline loops: CDR1 SEHNR, CDR2 FQNEAQ (reference sequence). The CDR3 DNA sequence: TGTGCCAGCAGCTTATCCGGGGCGAGGGCCAAAAACATTCAGTACTTC. Amino acid sequence: CASSLSGARAKNIQYF. Complete variable domain (other parts from reference TRBV7-9 and TRBJ2-4): DTGVSQNPRHKITKRGQNVTFRCDPISEHNRLYWYRQTLGQGPEFLTYFQNEAQLEKSRLLSDRFSAERPKGSFSTLEIQRTEQGDSAMYLCASSLSGARAKNIQYFGAGTRLSVL.

In this sample, this clonotype turned up many times. The chain is built from TRBV20-1 and TRBJ1-2, with unresolved D. Germline V gene lookup returns CDR1 DFQATT and CDR2 SNEGSKA (reference sequence). V shed 0 bases and J shed 4 bases, with 9 bases lying between them. This CDR3 has 13 amino acids. DNA for the CDR3: TGCAGTGCTAGAGATTTGAGGTCCTATGGCTACACCTTC. Amino acids: CSARDLRSYGYTF.

The chain carries TRBV5-1 and TRBJ2-5; D is unclear. The ends were cut back, 3 bases at V and 11 bases at J, with 23 bases in the middle. Germline CDR1 is SGHRS and CDR2 is YFSETQ. This CDR3 region has 15 residues. In nucleotides, the CDR3 is TGCGCCAGCAGCTGGGAAGGGTTTAGGAACAATGAGCAGTACTTC. Its protein product is CASSWEGFRNNEQYF.

The chain recombines TRBV7-2 with TRBJ2-5; D gene ambiguous. This CDR3 contains 13 residues. The germline CDR1 and CDR2 sequences are SGHTA and FQGNSA. Trimming took 5 bases from V and 2 from J, leaving 9 bases between them. This CDR3 is CASSLHRQETQYF. CDR3 bases: TGTGCCAGCAGCCTTCACCGGCAAGAGACCCAGTACTTC.

Many counts were recorded for this clonotype. This chain links TRBV7-2 with TRBJ2-7; D is perhaps TRBD1 (5 bases). Germline CDR1 is SGHTA and CDR2 is FQGNSA. The CDR3 covers 14 residues. Trimming left V 5 bases short and J 2 bases short, with 13 bases between. CDR3 sequence: CASSPGPSTYEQYF. In nucleotides, the CDR3 is TGTGCCAGCAGCCCAGGGCCCTCGACCTACGAGCAGTACTTC.

This clonotype was seen ten or more times. V and J are TRBV20-1 and TRBJ2-6, with D unresolved. The CDR3 length is 12 residues. V shed 8 bases and J shed 2 bases, with 7 bases lying between them. Looked up from germline, CDR1 is DFQATT and CDR2 is SNEGSKA (reference sequence). The CDR3 loop reads CSISPGANVLTF. The CDR3 DNA reads as TGCAGTATCTCACCTGGGGCCAACGTCCTGACTTTC.

This chain uses TRBV28 with TRBJ2-4; 7 bases are shared with TRBD1. Germline V CDR1 and CDR2: MDHEN, SYDVKM. This CDR3 contains 15 residues. The trim removed 8 bases at V and 7 bases at J, leaving 14 bases unmatched. The CDR3 is CASASRKGASNIQYF. The CDR3 DNA reads TGTGCCAGCGCCTCCCGGAAGGGGGCGAGTAACATTCAGTACTTC.

The table lists this clonotype with many counts. The chain employs TRBV10-3 and TRBJ2-7; 7 bases are shared with TRBD1. V lost 10 bases and J lost 5; bases outside the gene matches: 17. The germline gives CDR1 ENHRY, CDR2 SYGVKD. This CDR3 is built from 15 residues. Written as DNA, the CDR3 is TGTGCCACCAGGGGGTCTTCGGGGCGGGTGGACGAGCAGTACTTC. Translating gives CATRGSSGRVDEQYF.

With respect to this clonotype: One end of the junction fails to match germline, which may point to a read error. J is TRBJ2-1 and V is TRBV7-2; D is perhaps TRBD2 (6 bases). Germline CDR1 reads SGHTA; CDR2 reads FQGNSA. This CDR3 is built from 13 residues. CDR3 protein: CAGSSGGFNKQFF. The DNA of the CDR3 is TGTGCCGGCAGCTCCGGGGGTTTCAATAAGCAGTTCTTC.

There are many counts of this clonotype. With a much larger clone just one base away, this may be a read error. The rearrangement uses TRBV12-3 or TRBV12-4 and TRBJ2-7, with D unclear. Trimming shortened V by 5 bases and J by 3 bases, and 11 bases separated the two germline ends. The CDR3 sequence is 13 residues long. CDR3 in DNA: TGTGCCAGCAGTGCCTCACCGGGCTACGAGCAGTACTTC. Translated, it gives CASSASPGYEQYF.

In its sample, this clonotype was seen a few times. The genes are TRBV18 and TRBJ2-4; D gene ambiguous. The J call may be incorrect, as the DNA end agrees better with TRBJ2-7. The CDR3 extends over 14 amino acids. Germline V gene lookup returns CDR1 KGHSH and CDR2 LQKENI. Written as DNA, the CDR3 is TGTGCCAGCTCACCACCGTCTCTGCCCTACGAGCAGTACTTC. It translates to CASSPPSLPYEQYF.

The CDR3 sequence is CASSPWDLNQPQHF. The CDR3 bases are TGTGCCAGCAGTCCCTGGGACCTCAATCAGCCCCAGCATTTT. The V call is TRBV25-1, the J call TRBJ1-5, with TRBD1 as a possible D gene (5 bases). With 5 bases removed from V and 3 bases from J, the gap between germline ends came to 11 bases. Germline V lookup: CDR1 MGHDK, CDR2 SYGVNS. CDR3 size: 14 residues. Variable domain in full (rest from reference TRBV25-1 and TRBJ1-5): EADIYQTPRYLVIGTGKKITLECSQTMGHDKMYWYQQDPGMELHLIHYSYGVNSTEKGDLSSESTVSRIRTEHFPLTLESARPSHTSQYLCASSPWDLNQPQHFGDGTRLSIL.

The J gene is TRBJ2-5, the V gene TRBV12-3 or TRBV12-4; tentative D call: TRBD1 (6 bases). This CDR3 region has 16 residues. V gave up 3 bases and J gave up 2 bases, with 16 bases separating them. CDR3 bases: TGTGCCAGCAGTTTTTGGGGGCAGGGGATACAAGAGACCCAGTACTTC. It encodes CASSFWGQGIQETQYF.

The chain links TRBV24-1 to TRBJ1-3; D remains unclear. Germline V gene data show CDR1 as KGHDR and CDR2 as SFDVKD. The germline V and J ends were trimmed by 6 bases and 4 bases, with 6 bases remaining between them. CDR3 size: 12 residues. The CDR3 nucleotides read TGTGCCACCAGTCCGGGAGGAAACACCATATATTTT. Its protein is CATSPGGNTIYF.

As for this clonotype: This clone may be a read error of a much larger clone one base away. This CDR3 is CSAREAGGPNEQYF. As DNA, the CDR3 is TGCAGTGCTAGAGAGGCGGGGGGGCCTAATGAGCAGTACTTC. The chain is built from TRBV20-1 and TRBJ2-4, with 9 bases matching TRBD2. The CDR3 is made up of 14 amino acids. Germline CDR1 and CDR2: DFQATT and SNEGSKA (reference sequence). V trimming: 0 bases; J trimming: 13 bases; junction bases outside the gene matches: 10.

The chain carries TRBV5-1 and TRBJ1-1, with D uncertain. The CDR3 is made up of 15 amino acids. V shed 2 bases and J shed 2 bases, with 13 bases lying between them. The germline gives CDR1 SGHRS, CDR2 YFSETQ. CDR3 in amino acids: CASSFTVLPNTEAFF. Here the CDR3 DNA reads TGCGCCAGCAGCTTCACAGTCCTCCCAAACACTGAAGCTTTCTTT.